This record covers a single T cell receptor (beta chain). Looked up from germline, CDR1 is LNHDA and CDR2 is SQIVND (reference sequence). The CDR3 spans 11 residues. The V and J ends lost 10 bases and 2 bases respectively, with 9 bases between them. Original analysis: Reference gene primer amplification gave estimated nucleated cell counts. Profiled with immunoSEQ multiplex PCR; TCRdb holds only in-frame clones, not every one. From that table come the V and J calls and clone size; the DNA was used to work out D and trimming. This repertoire shows a few hundred thousand clones, about 87% found once; its top ten account for around 3.5%. This entry belongs to a study of blood T cell repertoires in COVID-19. The wider study: Whether acute or convalescent, the COVID-19 samples came from the United States, Italy and Spain.

This TCR was recovered from a woman aged 40 to 49 with acute or convalescent COVID-19. This chain connects TRBV19 to TRBJ2-7, with a possible D match to TRBD1 (6 bases). The source material was peripheral blood. The DNA for the CDR3 is TGTGCCAACAGGGAAACCTACGAGCAGTACGTC. Encoded protein: CANRETYEQYV.